The sequence of this T cell receptor beta chain was determined in a study of T cell responses to AZD1222 COVID-19 vaccine. Overall study context: Some second doses came at about 4 weeks and others at about 12 weeks; these were pooled.

Study-wide findings and caveats: Spike regions recognized by vaccine-associated CD4 TCRs spanned the protein, led by 160-218 and 743-854. Spike-specific TCR breadth and depth both grew after two AZD1222 doses. The donors showed a predominance of white British ancestry and of females, with possible underestimation of clonal diversity.

In the case of this clone: The target antigen is unknown.

This CDR3 spans 20 amino acids. Germline lookup yields CDR1 LNHNV and CDR2 YYDKDF (reference sequence). V dropped 6 bases and J dropped 6; count of bases not matched to a gene: 25. The method was immunoSEQ multiplex PCR; TCRdb's version includes in-frame clones alone and lacks a portion of them. Of around 78,000 clones listed, 80% to 85% were seen once; the top ten hold 2.9%. The input for sequencing was peripheral blood, taken on day 0 of AZD1222 vaccination. This TCR was sampled from an adult in good health. The chain carries TRBV15 and TRBJ2-3; 9 positions agree with TRBD1. The CDR3, as DNA: TGTGCCACCAGTCCCACCACTGGGACAGGGACACAAACCAGACAGGATACGCAGTATTTT. This encodes CATSPTTGTGTQTRQDTQYF.